These T cell receptor beta chains were read from a single sample in a study of CD8 T cells in Susac syndrome. TCRdb recomputed calls from the immunoSEQ multiplex PCR reads with MiXCR, one row per CDR3 protein. Here the sample spans about 120,000 distinct CDR3 sequences, about 92% being singletons. The sample consisted of CD4+ T cells from PBMCs. These receptors all come from a human donor with multiple sclerosis. The CDR3 runs from the conserved cysteine through the conserved F or W. The D gene is left open where the match is weak. Where a row states a size, it is once, few, many or the class of an expanded clone; other rows omit it.

D,V,J,length,size,CDR3,DNA
NA,TRBV28,TRBJ2-1,15,once,CASSPTPRASNEQFF,TGTGCCAGCAGTCCAACGCCTCGGGCTAGCAATGAGCAGTTCTTC
TRBD2,TRBV24-1,TRBJ2-5,15,NA,CATSEIAGGVETQYF,TGTGCCACCAGTGAGATAGCGGGGGGGGTAGAGACCCAGTACTTC
TRBD2,TRBV4-1,TRBJ2-3,17,NA,CASSQKGAGGLTDTQYF,TGCGCCAGCAGCCAGAAGGGAGCGGGGGGACTCACAGATACGCAGTATTTT
NA,TRBV12-3/TRBV12-4,TRBJ2-4,11,NA,CASSLFDIQYF,TGTGCCAGCAGTTTGTTTGACATTCAGTACTTC
TRBD2,TRBV7-3,TRBJ2-1,15,NA,CASSFSGVSVSEQFF,TGTGCCAGCAGCTTTAGCGGGGTCTCTGTGAGTGAGCAGTTCTTC
NA,TRBV5-5,TRBJ2-1,15,NA,CASSLDGRRDNEQFF,TGTGCCAGCAGCTTGGACGGAAGAAGAGACAATGAGCAGTTCTTC
NA,TRBV5-1,TRBJ2-2,14,NA,CASSPTQGTGELFF,TGCGCCAGCAGTCCCACACAGGGTACCGGGGAGCTGTTTTTT
NA,TRBV7-3,TRBJ1-1,15,NA,CASSFTGGSSTEAFF,TGTGCCAGCAGCTTCACAGGTGGGTCGTCCACTGAAGCTTTCTTT
NA,TRBV6-5,TRBJ2-3,14,NA,CASSRNRGGDTQYF,TGTGCCAGCAGTCGGAACAGGGGAGGAGATACGCAGTATTTT
TRBD1,TRBV4-1,TRBJ2-5,17,NA,CASSQEGPGTGKETQYF,TGCGCCAGCAGCCAAGAGGGCCCCGGGACAGGAAAAGAGACCCAGTACTTC
NA,TRBV4-3,TRBJ2-7,15,once,CASSHEYTGYYEQYF,TGCGCCAGCAGCCATGAATATACAGGGTACTACGAGCAGTACTTC
TRBD1,TRBV20-1,TRBJ2-7,14,NA,CSARKGQGLYEQYF,TGCAGTGCTAGAAAGGGACAGGGGCTTTACGAGCAGTACTTC
NA,TRBV30,TRBJ2-3,12,NA,CAWGQGADTQYF,TGTGCCTGGGGGCAGGGCGCAGATACGCAGTATTTT
NA,TRBV12-3/TRBV12-4,TRBJ2-7,16,few,CASSLGARRPSYEQYF,TGTGCCAGCAGTTTAGGGGCGAGGAGACCCTCCTACGAGCAGTACTTC
TRBD2,TRBV11-3,TRBJ2-7,16,NA,CASSPRLAGVDYEQYF,TGTGCCAGCAGCCCGCGGCTAGCGGGAGTTGATTACGAGCAGTACTTC
NA,TRBV7-2,TRBJ1-1,13,NA,CASSLRRDTEAFF,TGTGCCAGCAGCTTGCGACGAGACACTGAAGCTTTCTTT
NA,TRBV19,TRBJ2-2,18,NA,CASSIDPLRGDRTGELFF,TGTGCCAGTAGTATAGACCCTCTTCGGGGTGACCGCACCGGGGAGCTGTTTTTT
TRBD2,TRBV6-1,TRBJ2-4,14,few,CASKLAGAKNIQYF,TGTGCCAGCAAACTAGCGGGGGCCAAAAACATTCAGTACTTC
NA,TRBV7-9,TRBJ1-1,13,NA,CASSRTSFTEAFF,TGTGCCAGCAGCCGGACCTCGTTCACTGAAGCTTTCTTT
TRBD2,TRBV3-1,TRBJ2-5,16,NA,CASSQNAGGAGETQYF,TGTGCCAGCAGCCAAAACGCCGGGGGGGCGGGGGAGACCCAGTACTTC
NA,TRBV10-3,TRBJ1-1,14,NA,CAISEWEGMTEAFF,TGTGCCATCAGTGAGTGGGAGGGTATGACTGAAGCTTTCTTT
NA,TRBV5-6,TRBJ1-1,13,NA,CASSLGHKDEAFF,TGTGCCAGCAGCTTGGGACATAAGGATGAAGCTTTCTTT
NA,TRBV2,TRBJ1-6,13,NA,CASTSEGDSPLHF,TGTGCCAGCACGTCCGAGGGAGATTCACCCCTCCACTTT
NA,TRBV12-3/TRBV12-4,TRBJ2-7,14,once,CASTTTGGSYEQYF,TGTGCCAGCACCACAACTGGCGGCTCCTACGAGCAGTACTTC
TRBD1,TRBV29-1,TRBJ1-2,13,once,CSALDRANYGYTF,TGCAGCGCCCTCGACAGGGCTAACTATGGCTACACCTTC
NA,TRBV4-1,TRBJ1-5,15,NA,CASSQGQVSNQPQHF,TGCGCCAGCAGCCAAGGACAGGTTAGCAATCAGCCCCAGCATTTT
NA,TRBV4-2,TRBJ1-2,14,NA,CASSQDRESYGYTF,TGTGCCAGCAGCCAAGATAGAGAAAGCTATGGCTACACCTTC
NA,TRBV7-2,TRBJ1-3,14,few,CASSPRGSGNTIYF,TGTGCCAGCAGCCCCCGGGGCTCTGGAAACACCATATATTTT
NA,TRBV27,TRBJ1-2,15,once,CASSLTGRSREGYTF,TGTGCCAGCAGTCTAACAGGAAGAAGTCGGGAAGGCTACACCTTC
TRBD1,TRBV20-1,TRBJ2-4,13,once,CSAGRGLENIQYF,TGCAGTGCTGGAAGGGGGCTCGAAAACATTCAGTACTTC
TRBD1,TRBV28,TRBJ2-7,13,NA,CASREGTVHEQYF,TGTGCCAGCAGGGAAGGGACAGTCCACGAGCAGTACTTC
NA,TRBV9,TRBJ2-3,13,NA,CASSAQNPDTQYF,TGTGCCAGCAGCGCCCAAAACCCAGATACGCAGTATTTT
TRBD1,TRBV14,TRBJ2-1,15,NA,CASSPRTGWYNEQFF,TGTGCCAGCAGCCCCCGGACAGGGTGGTACAATGAGCAGTTCTTC
NA,TRBV18,TRBJ2-6,15,once,CASSPSETGANVLTF,TGTGCCAGCTCACCGTCGGAAACTGGGGCCAACGTCCTGACTTTC
NA,TRBV5-1,TRBJ1-1,16,NA,CASRLGHRPGHTEAFF,TGCGCCAGCAGACTAGGACACCGACCCGGGCACACTGAAGCTTTCTTT
NA,TRBV4-1,TRBJ1-1,14,NA,CASSQEGRNTEAFF,TGCGCCAGCAGCCAAGAGGGCCGGAACACTGAAGCTTTCTTT
TRBD2,TRBV28,TRBJ2-2,17,NA,CASSSPGSGGATGELFF,TGTGCCAGCAGTTCCCCGGGTAGCGGGGGAGCAACCGGGGAGCTGTTTTTT
NA,TRBV5-1,TRBJ2-7,15,NA,CASSLAPGERREQYF,TGCGCCAGCAGCTTGGCCCCGGGGGAACGGCGGGAGCAGTACTTC
TRBD1,TRBV3-1,TRBJ2-5,15,NA,CASSQGTGGAETQYF,TGTGCCAGCAGCCAAGGAACAGGGGGAGCAGAGACCCAGTACTTC
NA,TRBV30,TRBJ1-5,14,NA,CAWSTFGSNQPQHF,TGTGCCTGGAGTACGTTCGGGAGCAATCAGCCCCAGCATTTT
NA,TRBV19,TRBJ1-1,16,NA,CASSPPRGYERTEAFF,TGTGCCAGTAGCCCCCCCCGAGGGTACGAACGAACTGAAGCTTTCTTT
TRBD2,TRBV7-9,TRBJ2-1,18,NA,CASNSGGLSPTSYNEQFF,TGTGCCAGCAACAGCGGGGGGCTCTCACCAACAAGCTACAATGAGCAGTTCTTC
NA,TRBV28,TRBJ1-1,14,once,CASTSSRQGSEAFF,TGTGCCAGCACCTCATCACGGCAGGGATCTGAAGCTTTCTTT
TRBD1,TRBV15,TRBJ1-2,17,NA,CATSRDPRQGLLYGYTF,TGTGCCACCAGCAGAGATCCCAGACAGGGTCTACTCTATGGCTACACCTTC
TRBD1,TRBV12-3/TRBV12-4,TRBJ1-2,14,NA,CASSRTGGSDGYTF,TGTGCCAGCAGCAGGACAGGGGGCTCCGATGGCTACACCTTC
TRBD1,TRBV20-1,TRBJ1-1,14,NA,CSAERTGVRTEAFF,TGCAGTGCAGAGAGAACAGGGGTAAGGACTGAAGCTTTCTTT
NA,TRBV12-3/TRBV12-4,TRBJ1-5,13,NA,CASSSDINQPQHF,TGTGCCAGCAGTTCGGACATAAATCAGCCCCAGCATTTT
NA,TRBV18,TRBJ1-2,13,NA,CASSPGRNYGYTF,TGTGCCAGCTCACCGGGACGGAACTATGGCTACACCTTC
NA,TRBV6-2/TRBV6-3,TRBJ1-4,15,NA,CASRPNDGRNEKLFF,TGTGCCAGCAGACCCAATGACGGGAGAAATGAAAAACTGTTTTTT
NA,TRBV7-9,TRBJ1-3,14,NA,CASSLRGVGNTIYF,TGTGCCAGCAGCTTACGGGGGGTTGGAAACACCATATATTTT